These 20 T cell receptor beta chains originate from one sample sequenced in a study of beta chain features in type 1 diabetes. Study-level points and caveats: Moderate yet significant TCRB CDR3 shortening was seen in Type 1 diabetes patients in all four CD4+ subsets.

The whole isolated RNA underwent reverse transcription, so sequencing captured expressed TCRB transcripts. The protocol was immunoSEQ multiplex PCR, while the TCRdb copy is restricted to in-frame clones and leaves out a portion. The table shows fewer than 450,000 clones, with less than 15% occurring only once. No antigen is known for these receptors. The sample taken for sequencing was naive CD4+ T cells from blood. These receptors were collected from a woman between 18 and 29 years old with type 1 diabetes.

The table lists this clone with a few counts. The V gene is TRBV30, the J gene TRBJ2-3; 10 positions match TRBD1. This CDR3 region has 14 residues. Germline trimming cut 5 bases from V and 1 base from J; bases unmatched to any gene: 3. CDR1 GTSNPN and CDR2 SVGIG come from the germline V gene (reference sequence). The CDR3 nucleotides read TGTGCCTGGGACAGGGGGCGAGGCACAGATACGCAGTATTTT. Residues: CAWDRGRGTDTQYF. Full variable domain (missing parts from reference TRBV30 and TRBJ2-3): SQTIHQWPATLVQPVGSPLSLECTVEGTSNPNLYWYRQAAGRGLQLLFYSVGIGQISSEVPQNLSASRPQDRQFILSSKKLLLSDSGFYLCAWDRGRGTDTQYFGPGTRLTVL.

This chain connects TRBV5-1 to TRBJ1-4; D is possibly TRBD1 (5 bases). V dropped 4 bases and J dropped 0 bases, with 10 bases sitting between them. This CDR3 comprises 15 residues. CDR1 is SGHRS, CDR2 YFSETQ, per germline. CDR3: CASSLTDSTNEKLFF. In DNA, the CDR3 is TGCGCCAGCAGCCTGACAGATTCAACTAATGAAAAACTGTTTTTT.

This clone came up a few times. This chain uses TRBV2 with TRBJ2-1, with D maybe TRBD2 (6 bases). V was pared by 6 bases and J by 4 bases, with 7 bases between. The CDR3 is made up of 12 amino acids. The germline V gene has CDR1 SNHLY and CDR2 FYNNEI. In nucleotides, the CDR3 is TGTGCCAGCAGGGAGGGGTACAATGAGCAGTTCTTC. Translating it yields CASREGYNEQFF.

This clone was seen only a few times. The chain employs TRBV25-1 and TRBJ2-1, with a possible D match to TRBD2 (6 bases). There are 12 residues in the CDR3. The V end was cut by 6 bases, the J end by 10 bases, with 13 bases between. The germline CDR1 and CDR2 sequences are MGHDK and SYGVNS. CDR3 loop: CASRDYLGEQFF. CDR3 nucleotides: TGTGCCAGCAGGGACTATCTGGGAGAGCAGTTCTTC. Full variable domain (rest looked up from reference TRBV25-1 and TRBJ2-1): EADIYQTPRYLVIGTGKKITLECSQTMGHDKMYWYQQDPGMELHLIHYSYGVNSTEKGDLSSESTVSRIRTEHFPLTLESARPSHTSQYLCASRDYLGEQFFGPGTRLTVL.

Regarding this clone: This specimen includes other DNA sequences encoding the same CDR3. The chain is built from TRBV5-1 and TRBJ1-1, with 7 bases matching TRBD1. Germline CDR1 and CDR2: SGHRS and YFSETQ. V was pared by 0 bases and J by 5 bases, with 7 bases of the junction left unmatched. The CDR3 length is 15 residues. CDR3 loop: CASSLGGGGSTEAFF. In DNA form, the CDR3 reads TGCGCCAGCAGCTTGGGAGGGGGCGGTAGTACTGAAGCTTTCTTT.

The rearrangement links TRBV20-1 to TRBJ2-5; D call uncertain. CDR3 length: 11 amino acids. CDR1 DFQATT and CDR2 SNEGSKA come from the germline V gene (reference sequence). Trimming took 6 bases from V and 0 from J, leaving 5 bases between them. This CDR3 reads CSAPYQETQYF. The CDR3 bases are TGCAGTGCCCCCTACCAAGAGACCCAGTACTTC.

The chain combines TRBV19 with TRBJ2-7; 12 bases agree with TRBD2. Germline V gene sequence: CDR1 LNHDA, CDR2 SQIVND (reference sequence). J was trimmed by 3 bases and V by 5 bases; bases with no gene match: 5. This CDR3 has 15 amino acids. The CDR3 nucleotides read TGTGCCAGTAGTGGAAGGACTAGCGGGGTCTACGAGCAGTACTTC. The encoded protein is CASSGRTSGVYEQYF. The entire variable domain, with the rest obtained from reference TRBV19 and TRBJ2-7, is as follows: DGGITQSPKYLFRKEGQNVTLSCEQNLNHDAMYWYRQDPGQGLRLIYYSQIVNDFQKGDIAEGYSVSREKKESFPLTVTSAQKNPTAFYLCASSGRTSGVYEQYFGPGTRLTVT.

The table lists this clone with a few counts. The chain uses TRBV7-8 and TRBJ2-7, with a tentative D call TRBD2 (5 bases). Deletions cut 4 bases from V and 2 bases from J, with 6 bases between. The CDR3 runs 12 residues. The germline CDR1 and CDR2 sequences are SGHVS and FQNEAQ. The CDR3 reads CASSSGTYEQYV. The DNA for the CDR3 is TGTGCCAGCAGCTCGGGAACCTACGAGCAGTACGTC.

In its sample, this clone was seen a few times. J is TRBJ2-5 and V is TRBV5-1; D possibly corresponds to TRBD1 (6 bases). This CDR3 is 15 amino acids long. Trimming removed 2 bases at V and 5 bases at J, with 16 bases between. The germline CDR1 and CDR2 sequences are SGHRS and YFSETQ. CDR3 nucleotides: TGCGCCAGCAGCTTAGGTGACAGGTTGACCGAGACCCAGTACTTC. Its protein product is CASSLGDRLTETQYF. Full variable domain (outside the CDR3, taken from reference TRBV5-1 and TRBJ2-5): KAGVTQTPRYLIKTRGQQVTLSCSPISGHRSVSWYQQTPGQGLQFLFEYFSETQRNKGNFPGRFSGRQFSNSRSEMNVSTLELGDSALYLCASSLGDRLTETQYFGPGTRLLVL.

The J gene is TRBJ1-5, the V gene TRBV4-3; D is unresolved. V was clipped by 3 bases and J by 9 bases, with 21 bases between them. CDR3 length: 16 residues. The germline V gene has CDR1 LGHNA and CDR2 YSLEER. The CDR3 loop is CASSQDRTVNRGPQHF. Here the CDR3 DNA reads TGCGCCAGCAGCCAGGACCGGACTGTCAACCGTGGGCCCCAGCATTTT.

This clone has more than one count but fewer than ten. One end of the junction fails to match germline, which may point to a read error. V is TRBV4-2 and J is TRBJ1-4; 8 bases line up with TRBD1. The germline gives CDR1 LGHNA, CDR2 YNFKEQ. The CDR3 length is 14 residues. The CDR3 coding sequence is TGTGCCAGCAGTCAAGGACAGGGCTTTGAAAAACTGTTTTTT. Its protein is CASSQGQGFEKLFF.

As regards this clone: Other DNA sequences from this sample encode an identical CDR3 as well. The chain recombines TRBV7-9 with TRBJ1-1; perhaps TRBD1 as D (6 bases). CDR3 length: 13 amino acids. The V gene lost 9 bases and the J gene lost 1 base, with 12 bases spanning the gap. Germline V lookup: CDR1 SEHNR, CDR2 FQNEAQ (reference sequence). For the CDR3, the DNA is TGTGCCAGTGGGGCACAGGGGAACACTGAAGCTTTCTTT. As protein: CASGAQGNTEAFF.

In its sample, this clone was seen a few times. The junction departs from germline at one end; a sequencing error may be responsible. The chain carries TRBV20-1 and TRBJ2-3, with no clear D. Germline loops: CDR1 DFQATT, CDR2 SNEGSKA (reference sequence). The CDR3 sequence is 11 residues long. The CDR3 region has the DNA TGCAGTGCTAGTCGAGTAGATACGCTGTATTTT. Translating gives CSASRVDTLYF.

The V call is TRBV18, the J call TRBJ2-7, with TRBD1 as a possible D gene (6 bases). The length of the CDR3 is 15 residues. The germline V gene has CDR1 KGHSH and CDR2 LQKENI. Trimming pared 2 bases from V and 0 bases from J, leaving 11 bases between. CDR3 nucleotides: TGTGCCAGCTCACCAACAGGACAGAGCTCCTACGAGCAGTACTTC. This encodes CASSPTGQSSYEQYF. Full variable domain (remainder filled in from reference TRBV18 and TRBJ2-7): NAGVMQNPRHLVRRRGQEARLRCSPMKGHSHVYWYRQLPEEGLKFMVYLQKENIIDESGMPKERFSAEFPKEGPSILRIQQVVRGDSAAYFCASSPTGQSSYEQYFGPGTRLTVT.

The chain joins TRBV6-6 to TRBJ1-5; TRBD1 matches 8 bases. CDR3 length: 15 residues. The junction had 6 bases not matched to a gene; V was cut back by 5 bases and J by 3 bases. Germline CDR1 is MNHNY and CDR2 is SVGAGI (reference sequence). CDR3 DNA: TGTGCCAGCAGTAGCGGACAGGGCAACAATCAGCCCCAGCATTTT. This sequence encodes CASSSGQGNNQPQHF.

This rearrangement joins TRBV29-1 to TRBJ1-5; a possible D gene is TRBD1 (6 bases). The CDR3 totals 14 residues. The germline gives CDR1 SQVTM, CDR2 ANQGSEA. Trimming took 5 bases from V and 7 from J, leaving 18 bases between them. The CDR3 DNA is TGCAGCGTTATTCCGCAGGGGACGGGGCAGCCCCAGCATTTT. Protein: CSVIPQGTGQPQHF.

This clone was recorded a few times. The chain links TRBV14 to TRBJ2-5; D gene uncertain. V was clipped by 4 bases and J by 3 bases, with 3 bases between them. Germline V gives CDR1 SGHDN, CDR2 FVKESK. The CDR3 covers 11 residues. The CDR3 coding sequence is TGTGCCAGCAGCCTCGAAGAGACCCAGTACTTC. Its protein is CASSLEETQYF.

J is TRBJ2-3 and V is TRBV10-3, with TRBD1 identical over 9 bases. The germline CDR1 and CDR2 sequences are ENHRY and SYGVKD. There are 14 residues in the CDR3. V was pared by 6 bases and J by 0 bases, with 1 base of the junction left unmatched. In DNA, the CDR3 is TGTGCCATCAGCGGACAGGGGAGCACAGATACGCAGTATTTT. Its protein is CAISGQGSTDTQYF.

In nucleotides, the CDR3 is TGTGCCAGCAGTGAGTATTGTAGCTACTACGAGCAGTACGTC. This translates into CASSEYCSYYEQYV. J is TRBJ2-7 and V is TRBV25-1; D call uncertain. Germline CDR1 reads MGHDK; CDR2 reads SYGVNS. Trimming took off 3 bases at V and 3 bases at J, with 12 bases between the two ends. CDR3 size: 14 residues.

The rearrangement links TRBV5-1 to TRBJ2-7, with D unclear. Germline CDR1 is SGHRS and CDR2 is YFSETQ. The CDR3 has 14 amino acids. Trimming shortened V by 4 bases and J by 0 bases, and 11 bases separated the two germline ends. CDR3 loop: CASSVDWSSYEQYV. CDR3 in DNA: TGCGCCAGCAGCGTCGACTGGAGCTCCTACGAGCAGTACGTC.